These 29 T cell receptor beta chains originate from one sample sequenced in a study of T cell responses to AZD1222 COVID-19 vaccine. The data were produced by immunoSEQ multiplex PCR, yet TCRdb's version contains in-frame clones alone and is incomplete. The sample shows 110,000 to 150,000 clones, around 92% of them seen only once. The sample was peripheral blood, taken after recovery from COVID-19. The source of these receptors is an adult who had recovered from COVID-19.

V usage is TRBV5-1 and J usage is TRBJ2-7; the match to TRBD1 covers 7 bases. The junction had 16 bases not matched to a gene; V was cut back by 10 bases and J by 0 bases. Germline V gene sequence: CDR1 SGHRS, CDR2 YFSETQ. The CDR3 length is 16 residues. The CDR3 DNA reads TGCGCCTGTCGGGACAGACCTGCCAAGAGCTCCTACGAGCAGTACTTC. Translation gives CACRDRPAKSSYEQYF. The full variable domain, with the rest looked up from reference TRBV5-1 and TRBJ2-7, is KAGVTQTPRYLIKTRGQQVTLSCSPISGHRSVSWYQQTPGQGLQFLFEYFSETQRNKGNFPGRFSGRQFSNSRSEMNVSTLELGDSALYLCACRDRPAKSSYEQYFGPGTRLTVT.

The chain couples TRBV27 to TRBJ2-1; 7 nucleotides align to TRBD2. V was clipped by 6 bases and J by 10 bases; unmatched bases: 9. Germline-derived CDR1 and CDR2 are MNHEY and SMNVEV (reference sequence). CDR3 length equals 13 residues. The CDR3 loop is CASSLGGVGEQFF. CDR3 DNA: TGTGCCAGCAGCCTGGGGGGGGTTGGCGAGCAGTTCTTC.

This chain connects TRBV5-1 to TRBJ2-7; 9 nucleotides align to TRBD2. The junction had 12 bases not matched to a gene; V was cut back by 4 bases and J by 1 base. Germline CDR1 SGHRS, CDR2 YFSETQ. CDR3 size: 17 residues. Here the CDR3 DNA reads TGCGCCAGCAGCCTTGTGGGTTTAGCGGGAGTATCCTACGAGCAGTACTTC. Encoded protein: CASSLVGLAGVSYEQYF.

The chain combines TRBV10-3 with TRBJ1-1, with D uncertain. The ends were cut back, 4 bases at V and 5 bases at J, with 14 bases in the middle. This CDR3 is 14 amino acids long. Germline CDR1 and CDR2: ENHRY and SYGVKD. For the CDR3, the DNA is TGTGCCATCAGTGCATGGCGGCGGGAAACTGAAGCTTTCTTT. Encoded protein: CAISAWRRETEAFF.

The chain is built from TRBV14 and TRBJ2-7; 8 positions match TRBD1. This CDR3 is built from 14 residues. The V gene end was trimmed by 4 bases and the J gene end by 3 bases; junction bases not matched to a gene: 5. CDR1 and CDR2 (germline): SGHDN, FVKESK. The CDR3 region has the DNA TGTGCCAGCAGCCCCGGACAGGGTTTCTACGAGCAGTACTTC. It is translated as CASSPGQGFYEQYF.

This sequence joins TRBV30 and TRBJ1-1; D is unresolved. Between the trimmed V and J ends, which lost 1 base and 7 bases, there was a span of 7 bases. From germline, CDR1 is GTSNPN and CDR2 SVGIG (reference sequence). This CDR3 comprises 11 residues. The chain's CDR3 is CAWSGRNEAFF. CDR3 nucleotides: TGTGCCTGGAGTGGGCGGAATGAAGCTTTCTTT.

The chain uses TRBV5-8 and TRBJ1-5, with D hard to call. The V end was cut by 4 bases, the J end by 6 bases, with 20 bases between. This CDR3 spans 16 amino acids. Germline loops: CDR1 SGHTS, CDR2 YDEGEE. DNA for the CDR3: TGTGCCAGCAGCAGTGGTTCTCTCACGGGCGGTCAGCCCCAGCATTTT. Amino acids: CASSSGSLTGGQPQHF.

This chain uses TRBV2 with TRBJ2-5; D is unresolved. The CDR3 consists of 14 residues. V lost 7 bases, J lost 5 bases, and 17 bases lay in between. CDR1 is SNHLY, CDR2 FYNNEI, per germline. The CDR3 loop is CASTAQPGPETQYF. The CDR3 coding sequence is TGTGCCAGCACAGCCCAGCCAGGTCCTGAGACCCAGTACTTC.

This chain joins TRBV18 and TRBJ1-5, with 11 bases aligning to TRBD1. Trimming took 3 bases from V and 0 from J; bases not matched to a gene: 4. There are 17 residues in the CDR3. Germline lookup yields CDR1 KGHSH and CDR2 LQKENI. CDR3 protein: CASSPGQGGDSNQPQHF. CDR3 coding DNA: TGTGCCAGCTCACCGGGACAGGGGGGTGATAGCAATCAGCCCCAGCATTTT.

V is TRBV7-9 and J is TRBJ2-7, with D perhaps TRBD2 (5 bases). This CDR3 comprises 13 residues. V lost 3 bases, J lost 5 bases, and 11 bases lay in between. Germline lookup yields CDR1 SEHNR and CDR2 FQNEAQ (reference sequence). The CDR3 nucleotides are TGTGCCAGCAGCTTCGCCGGGGAAGACGAGCAGTACTTC. The encoded protein is CASSFAGEDEQYF.

The chain recombines TRBV7-6 with TRBJ1-5, with D maybe TRBD1 (5 bases). Germline V lookup: CDR1 SGHVS, CDR2 FNYEAQ. V was clipped by 0 bases and J by 2 bases, with 8 bases between them. This CDR3 contains 15 residues. The CDR3 loop reads CASSLARDGNQPQHF. Here the CDR3 DNA reads TGTGCCAGCAGCTTAGCGCGGGACGGCAATCAGCCCCAGCATTTT. Supplemented by reference TRBV7-6 and TRBJ1-5, the full variable domain reads GAGVSQSPRYKVTKRGQDVALRCDPISGHVSLYWYRQALGQGPEFLTYFNYEAQQDKSGLPNDRFSAERPEGSISTLTIQRTEQRDSAMYRCASSLARDGNQPQHFGDGTRLSIL.

The rearrangement uses TRBV18 and TRBJ1-3; D gene uncertain. This CDR3 spans 16 amino acids. V shed 1 base and J shed 1 base, with 11 bases lying between them. The germline V gene encodes CDR1 KGHSH and CDR2 LQKENI. The CDR3 here is CASSPRDMVSGNTIYF. The DNA of the CDR3 is TGTGCCAGCTCACCACGTGATATGGTATCTGGAAACACCATATATTTT.

The chain has TRBV6-2 or TRBV6-3 and TRBJ1-6, with D uncertain. The CDR3 sequence is 16 residues long. CDR1 is MNHEY, CDR2 SVGEGT, per germline. V dropped 2 bases and J dropped 0 bases, with 8 bases sitting between them. CDR3 sequence: CASSYGGSSYNSPLHF. CDR3 nucleotide sequence: TGTGCCAGCAGTTACGGAGGGAGCTCCTATAATTCACCCCTCCACTTT.

The chain uses TRBV12-3 or TRBV12-4 and TRBJ2-7; D unresolved. V was shortened by 6 bases and J by 3 bases, with 12 bases between the two germline ends. This CDR3 has 13 amino acids. The chain's CDR3 is CASSRGGDYEQYF. In DNA, the CDR3 is TGTGCCAGCAGCCGCGGTGGAGACTACGAGCAGTACTTC.

This chain connects TRBV6-5 to TRBJ1-6, with D unresolved. V lost 6 bases and J lost 0, with 9 bases in between. This CDR3 spans 15 amino acids. Per the germline V gene, CDR1 is MNHEY and CDR2 is SVGAGI. CDR3: CASRSPSSYNSPLHF. In nucleotides, the CDR3 is TGTGCCAGCAGGTCTCCGAGCTCCTATAATTCACCCCTCCACTTT.

The V and J genes are TRBV28 and TRBJ2-5, with D possibly being TRBD1 (6 bases). Germline V lookup: CDR1 MDHEN, CDR2 SYDVKM. The CDR3 runs to 16 residues. Trimming removed 4 bases at V and 5 bases at J, with 20 bases between. The CDR3 DNA reads TGTGCCAGCAGTTCCCCCCGACAGGCCCAGTGGGAGACCCAGTACTTC. Translation gives CASSSPRQAQWETQYF.

This clone came up a few times. The chain has TRBV29-1 and TRBJ2-5; D is ambiguous. The CDR3 is 11 amino acids. Germline assignment: CDR1 SQVTM and CDR2 ANQGSEA. V was trimmed by 0 bases and J by 5 bases, leaving 4 bases between them. In DNA form, the CDR3 reads TGCAGCGTTGAAGAACTGGAGACCCAGTACTTC. It yields the protein CSVEELETQYF. Using reference TRBV29-1 and TRBJ2-5 for the parts outside the CDR3, the full variable domain is SAVISQKPSRDICQRGTSLTIQCQVDSQVTMMFWYRQQPGQSLTLIATANQGSEATYESGFVIDKFPISRPNLTFSTLTVSNMSPEDSSIYLCSVEELETQYFGPGTRLLVL.

In its sample, this clone was seen once. The rearrangement links TRBV30 to TRBJ1-5; D perhaps matches TRBD1 (6 bases). CDR1 and CDR2 from the germline V gene are GTSNPN and SVGIG (reference sequence). This CDR3 has 12 amino acids. V lost 5 bases to trimming and J lost 4 bases, with 9 bases between them. CDR3 loop: CAWPQGNQPQHF. The CDR3 coding sequence is TGTGCCTGGCCTCAGGGGAATCAGCCCCAGCATTTT.

The rearrangement joins TRBV5-6 to TRBJ1-2; weak D call: TRBD1 (5 bases). Trimming stripped 3 bases from V and 5 bases from J, with 11 bases between. Germline CDR1 SGHDT, CDR2 YYEEEE. This CDR3 has 13 amino acids. CDR3 sequence (DNA): TGTGCCAGCAGCTCGGGACCCCAATATGGCTACACCTTC. This encodes CASSSGPQYGYTF.

This rearrangement joins TRBV20-1 to TRBJ2-7; D is unresolved. Germline CDR1 is DFQATT and CDR2 is SNEGSKA (reference sequence). This CDR3 contains 11 residues. Trimming removed 5 bases from V and 4 bases from J, with 9 bases in between. The CDR3 nucleotides are TGCAGTGCTGGTGATGGTTACGAGCAGTACTTC. Its protein product is CSAGDGYEQYF.

This chain uses TRBV2 with TRBJ1-4; the D gene is possibly TRBD1 (6 bases). The CDR3 contains 13 residues. With 8 bases removed from V and 8 bases from J, the gap between germline ends came to 15 bases. Germline CDR1 SNHLY, CDR2 FYNNEI. CDR3 sequence: CASGGQTREKLFF. CDR3 sequence (DNA): TGTGCCAGCGGGGGCCAGACACGCGAAAAACTGTTTTTT.

The gene calls are TRBV28 and TRBJ1-2; D is perhaps TRBD1 (5 bases). From germline, CDR1 is MDHEN and CDR2 SYDVKM. Trimming shortened V by 8 bases and J by 4 bases, and 23 bases separated the two germline ends. This CDR3 has 16 amino acids. The CDR3 protein is CASAPLYDSASYGYTF. The CDR3 nucleotides read TGTGCCAGCGCCCCCCTTTACGACAGCGCCTCCTATGGCTACACCTTC.

Remarks on this clone: The same CDR3 arises from other DNA sequences in this sample as well. The rearrangement links TRBV5-6 to TRBJ1-6, with D possibly matching TRBD1 (6 bases). V gave up 4 bases and J gave up 7 bases, with 15 bases separating them. Per germline, CDR1 SGHDT and CDR2 YYEEEE. This CDR3 is 15 amino acids long. The CDR3 loop is CASSLGAGVNSPLHF. CDR3 DNA: TGTGCCAGCAGCCTTGGTGCAGGGGTAAATTCACCCCTCCACTTT.

The chain employs TRBV28 and TRBJ2-3; the D gene is possibly TRBD2 (6 bases). Trimming left V 4 bases short and J 9 bases short, with 11 bases between. The germline gives CDR1 MDHEN, CDR2 SYDVKM. CDR3 length: 12 residues. In DNA form, the CDR3 reads TGTGCCAGCAGTTCCCGACTAGAGACGCAGTATTTT. The encoded protein is CASSSRLETQYF.

In this sample, this clone turned up once. The gene calls are TRBV30 and TRBJ1-5, with TRBD1 identical over 12 bases. The trim removed 3 bases at V and 1 base at J, leaving 7 bases unmatched. Germline values: CDR1 GTSNPN, CDR2 SVGIG (reference sequence). The CDR3 contains 17 residues. CDR3 residues: CAWSRDRGLVSNQPQHF. The DNA for the CDR3 is TGTGCCTGGAGCCGGGACAGGGGGCTGGTAAGCAATCAGCCCCAGCATTTT.

The chain links TRBV18 to TRBJ1-5, with 8 bases identical to TRBD1. Losses at the gene ends were 3 bases for V and 6 bases for J; bases not matched to a gene: 4. Per the germline V gene, CDR1 is KGHSH and CDR2 is LQKENI. The CDR3 is 14 amino acids. The CDR3 nucleotides read TGTGCCAGCTCACCTTCAGGGGGCAGTCAGCCCCAGCATTTT. Its protein is CASSPSGGSQPQHF.

The chain combines TRBV21-1 with TRBJ2-7. TRBV21-1 is a documented pseudogene. This CDR3 is built from 17 residues. The CDR3 region is CASSKPLLWNLTYEQYF. CDR3 sequence (DNA): TGTGCCAGCAGCAAACCCCTCTTGTGGAATCTGACCTACGAGCAGTACTTC.

V is TRBV9 and J is TRBJ1-1, with TRBD1 matching 10 bases. In germline, CDR1 is SGDLS, CDR2 YYNGEE. Germline trimming cut 4 bases from V and 5 bases from J; bases unmatched to any gene: 8. This CDR3 is built from 15 residues. The CDR3 region is CASSPYGQGETEAFF. In DNA, the CDR3 is TGTGCCAGCAGCCCTTACGGACAGGGGGAAACTGAAGCTTTCTTT.

The chain employs TRBV11-3 and TRBJ2-2; no clear D. The CDR3 covers 13 residues. The V end was cut by 2 bases, the J end by 4 bases, with 5 bases between. CDR1 SGHNT and CDR2 YENEEA come from the germline V gene. CDR3: CASSLQVTGELFF. The DNA for the CDR3 is TGTGCCAGCAGCTTACAAGTCACCGGGGAGCTGTTTTTT. Complete variable domain (other parts from reference TRBV11-3 and TRBJ2-2): EAGVVQSPRYKIIEKKQPVAFWCNPISGHNTLYWYLQNLGQGPELLIRYENEEAVDDSQLPKDRFSAERLKGVDSTLKIQPAELGDSAVYLCASSLQVTGELFFGEGSRLTVL.